The present T cell receptor (beta chain) was sequenced within a study of OX40 agonist ivuxolimab in advanced cancers. Across the whole study: Under the entry rules, prior anti-PD-1, anti-PD-L1 or anti-CTLA-4 therapy was allowed, and 40% had some. Study conclusions and caveats: Clonal expansion from baseline to week 6 occurred in both CD4+ and CD8+ T cells. More expanded clones were seen, on average, in CD8+ T cells than in CD4+.

People who had autoimmune disease history or systemic immunosuppression were excluded. Worth noting for this clone: The antigen is undetermined.

After removal of 3 bases from V and 2 bases from J, the junction contained 5 bases not matched to a gene. This CDR3 region has 16 residues. Germline CDR1 KGHSH, CDR2 LQKENI. Profiling relied on immunoSEQ multiplex PCR, and the TCRdb table lists in-frame clones only, not all of them. The sample has tens of thousands of clones, approximately 88% seen once. The source of this sequence is an adult with an advanced solid tumor such as melanoma, head and neck, liver or kidney cancer. This chain uses TRBV18 with TRBJ2-3; 10 bases are a match to TRBD2. The specimen was CD4+ or CD8+ T cells sorted from blood, collected in a trial of the OX40 agonist ivuxolimab. CDR3 sequence: CASSPRAGGDTDTQYF. DNA for the CDR3: TGTGCCAGCTCACCGAGAGCGGGAGGGGACACAGATACGCAGTATTTT.